The 23 T cell receptor beta chains presented below share a single source sample, sequenced in a study of shared clonotypes between healthy human individuals. Assay used: immunoSEQ multiplex PCR; TCRdb lists only in-frame clones, some missing. The repertoire holds under 550,000 clones, with approximately 95% as singletons. Sequencing was carried out using naive CD4+ T cells sorted from blood. The sample's subset: CD45RA+ positively selected. These receptors were collected from a woman between 25 and 40 years old in good health.

The CDR3 reads CASSVDPGRHGEAFF. As DNA, the CDR3 is TGTGCCAGCAGCGTAGATCCGGGCCGCCACGGTGAAGCTTTCTTT. The chain has TRBV9 and TRBJ1-1; D not certain. V was clipped by 0 bases and J by 7 bases, with 16 bases between them. Germline CDR1 reads SGDLS; CDR2 reads YYNGEE. The CDR3 extends over 15 amino acids.

The gene calls are TRBV14 and TRBJ2-1, with D possibly being TRBD1 or TRBD2 (5 bases each). CDR3 length: 16 residues. CDR1 is SGHDN, CDR2 FVKESK, per germline. Trimming removed 1 base from V and 0 bases from J, with 10 bases in between. CDR3: CASSQGGTSSYNEQFF. The CDR3 DNA reads as TGTGCCAGCAGCCAAGGAGGGACCAGCTCCTACAATGAGCAGTTCTTC.

This clone came up once. V usage is TRBV6-5 and J usage is TRBJ2-6, with D unresolved. Trimming took 2 bases from V and 1 from J, leaving 3 bases between them. Looked up from germline, CDR1 is MNHEY and CDR2 is SVGAGI. The CDR3 covers 14 residues. Here the CDR3 reads CASSYLSGANVLTF. The CDR3 DNA is TGTGCCAGCAGTTACCTATCTGGGGCCAACGTCCTGACTTTC.

The chain joins TRBV7-3 to TRBJ2-7; a weak D match, TRBD2 (6 bases). The V gene lost 5 bases and the J gene lost 4 bases, with 9 bases spanning the gap. Germline assignment: CDR1 SGHTA and CDR2 FQGTGA. This CDR3 is 12 amino acids long. The CDR3 spells CASSPGTYEQYF. CDR3 in DNA: TGTGCCAGCAGCCCAGGGACTTACGAGCAGTACTTC.

Concerning this clone itself: This sample also contains other DNA sequences that code for the same CDR3. This chain connects TRBV19 to TRBJ2-3; 10 bases match TRBD2. The CDR3 runs to 15 residues. Germline CDR1 reads LNHDA; CDR2 reads SQIVND (reference sequence). V was pared by 6 bases and J by 0 bases, with 3 bases of the junction left unmatched. The CDR3 coding sequence is TGTGCCAGTAGATCGACTAGCGGGAGCACAGATACGCAGTATTTT. Translation: CASRSTSGSTDTQYF. Using reference TRBV19 and TRBJ2-3 for the parts outside the CDR3, the full variable domain is DGGITQSPKYLFRKEGQNVTLSCEQNLNHDAMYWYRQDPGQGLRLIYYSQIVNDFQKGDIAEGYSVSREKKESFPLTVTSAQKNPTAFYLCASRSTSGSTDTQYFGPGTRLTVL.

This clone was seen just once. The chain couples TRBV27 to TRBJ1-2; a weak D match, TRBD1 (5 bases). This CDR3 comprises 16 residues. Between the trimmed V and J ends, which lost 3 bases and 1 base, there was a span of 15 bases. The germline V gene has CDR1 MNHEY and CDR2 SMNVEV (reference sequence). CDR3 residues: CASSLVLRGDNYGYTF. CDR3 nucleotide sequence: TGTGCCAGCAGTTTGGTACTGCGGGGGGATAACTATGGCTACACCTTC.

The rearrangement joins TRBV5-1 to TRBJ2-3, with no clear D. The CDR3 covers 14 residues. Germline CDR1 and CDR2: SGHRS and YFSETQ. Trimming removed 0 bases from V and 2 bases from J, with 7 bases in between. The CDR3, as DNA: TGCGCCAGCAGCTTGGGGCGGTCCACAGATACGCAGTATTTT. This translates into CASSLGRSTDTQYF.

The genes are TRBV28 and TRBJ2-3; D unclear. There are 14 residues in the CDR3. V was trimmed by 5 bases and J by 3 bases, leaving 12 bases between them. Germline lookup yields CDR1 MDHEN and CDR2 SYDVKM. Here the CDR3 reads CASSRSVLTDTQYF. CDR3 bases: TGTGCCAGCAGTAGAAGTGTATTGACAGATACGCAGTATTTT.

V and J are TRBV5-6 and TRBJ1-3; no clear D gene. Trimming took off 0 bases at V and 0 bases at J, with 7 bases between the two ends. The germline V gene has CDR1 SGHDT and CDR2 YYEEEE. The CDR3 extends over 15 amino acids. CDR3 nucleotides: TGTGCCAGCAGCTTGGTGGGCTCCTCTGGAAACACCATATATTTT. Its protein is CASSLVGSSGNTIYF.

V is TRBV2 and J is TRBJ2-7; 15 bases align to TRBD2. Looked up from germline, CDR1 is SNHLY and CDR2 is FYNNEI. V lost 7 bases to trimming and J lost 3 bases; unmatched junction nucleotides: 4. The CDR3 is 15 residues long. The CDR3 DNA follows: TGTGCCAGCAATGGACTAGCGGGAGGGAGCTACGAGCAGTACTTC. Amino acids: CASNGLAGGSYEQYF.

This sequence joins TRBV2 and TRBJ1-3; no firm D call. The CDR3 extends over 14 amino acids. From germline, CDR1 is SNHLY and CDR2 FYNNEI. The V end lost 5 bases, the J end lost 1 base, and 9 bases lay between the germline ends. The DNA for the CDR3 is TGTGCCAGCAGTCCCCAGAGATCTGGAAACACCATATATTTT. Translated: CASSPQRSGNTIYF.

This chain links TRBV5-5 with TRBJ2-7; D unresolved. Deletions cut 1 base from V and 5 bases from J, with 10 bases between. Looked up from germline, CDR1 is SGHKS and CDR2 is YYEKEE (reference sequence). The length of the CDR3 is 13 residues. CDR3 region: CASSLLGHDEQYF. The CDR3 DNA follows: TGTGCCAGCAGCTTGCTTGGCCACGACGAGCAGTACTTC.

V usage is TRBV15 and J usage is TRBJ1-5; no clear D. This CDR3 is 13 amino acids long. From germline, CDR1 is LNHNV and CDR2 YYDKDF (reference sequence). Trimming stripped 4 bases from V and 5 bases from J, with 9 bases between. The CDR3 DNA reads as TGTGCCACCAGCAACGGGCGGGATCAGCCCCAGCATTTT. Its translation is CATSNGRDQPQHF.

The chain carries TRBV6-6 and TRBJ1-2; maybe TRBD1 (6 bases). Germline V gives CDR1 MNHNY, CDR2 SVGAGI (reference sequence). V lost 6 bases, J lost 4 bases, and 12 bases lay in between. This CDR3 comprises 13 residues. The CDR3 DNA reads as TGTGCCAGCAGCCCTACAGGGATCTATGGCTACACCTTC. As protein: CASSPTGIYGYTF.

As for this clone: Other DNA sequences in the sample encode the same CDR3. The genes are TRBV5-1 and TRBJ2-7; 10 nucleotides agree with TRBD1. This CDR3 has 14 residues. Germline lookup yields CDR1 SGHRS and CDR2 YFSETQ. V shed 4 bases, J shed 7 bases, and the junction held 8 bases outside the gene matches. The CDR3: CASSPRDRGGEQYF. The CDR3 nucleotides read TGCGCCAGCAGCCCCAGGGACAGGGGCGGTGAGCAGTACTTC.

This chain links TRBV10-3 with TRBJ1-2; 9 bases agree with TRBD1. V lost 5 bases, J lost 7 bases, and 5 bases stayed unmatched. Per the germline V gene, CDR1 is ENHRY and CDR2 is SYGVKD. There are 13 residues in the CDR3. The CDR3 DNA reads as TGTGCCATCAGTATACAGGGGGCAGGTGGCTACACCTTC. This sequence encodes CAISIQGAGGYTF.

The chain combines TRBV27 with TRBJ2-7; the D is unclear. Deletions cut 6 bases from V and 3 bases from J, with 12 bases between. There are 13 residues in the CDR3. Germline CDR1 MNHEY, CDR2 SMNVEV (reference sequence). The CDR3 DNA reads as TGTGCCAGCAGCCCTTGGGCGAACTACGAGCAGTACTTC. This codes for CASSPWANYEQYF.

In its sample, this clone was seen once. V gene TRBV29-1 combines with J gene TRBJ2-7; 9 nucleotides align to TRBD2. Germline V lookup: CDR1 SQVTM, CDR2 ANQGSEA. The CDR3 totals 14 residues. After removal of 1 base from V and 4 bases from J, the junction contained 5 bases not matched to a gene. In DNA, the CDR3 is TGCAGCGTTGAAGGAGGTAGCGGGAGTTACGAGCAGTACTTC. It codes for CSVEGGSGSYEQYF.

In its sample, this clone was seen once. The chain joins TRBV5-4 to TRBJ1-5; tentative D call: TRBD1 (6 bases). Trimming took 5 bases from V and 4 from J, leaving 10 bases between them. Germline loops: CDR1 SGHNT, CDR2 YYREEE (reference sequence). This CDR3 has 13 amino acids. CDR3 nucleotides: TGTGCCAGCAGTGATACAGGGAATCAGCCCCAGCATTTT. This translates into CASSDTGNQPQHF.

The rearrangement links TRBV6-1 to TRBJ1-1; the match to TRBD1 covers 7 bases. Germline V gene lookup returns CDR1 MNHNS and CDR2 SASEGT. V lost 5 bases, J lost 0 bases, and 6 bases stayed unmatched. The CDR3 consists of 15 residues. CDR3 in amino acids: CASSTRTGMNTEAFF. CDR3 nucleotides: TGTGCCAGCAGTACTAGGACAGGCATGAACACTGAAGCTTTCTTT.

A remark on this clone: Other nucleotide sequences from this sample produce the same CDR3. The chain uses TRBV6-1 and TRBJ2-5; 9 bases line up with TRBD1. V shed 6 bases, J shed 4 bases, and the junction held 6 bases outside the gene matches. Germline lookup yields CDR1 MNHNS and CDR2 SASEGT. The CDR3 sequence is 14 residues long. CDR3 sequence reads: CASRRQGGLETQYF. The DNA of the CDR3 is TGTGCCAGCAGACGACAGGGGGGTCTAGAGACCCAGTACTTC.

This clone was counted once. The chain recombines TRBV6-4 with TRBJ2-7, with D perhaps matching TRBD1 (6 bases). Germline CDR1 reads MRHNA; CDR2 reads SNTAGT. The CDR3 loop spans 16 amino acids. Trimming left V 8 bases short and J 2 bases short, with 22 bases between. The CDR3 coding sequence is TGTGCCAGCCCTCAACCCCCCCGACAGGTACCCTACGAGCAGTACTTC. Translated: CASPQPPRQVPYEQYF.

The genes are TRBV28 and TRBJ1-2; D might be TRBD1 (5 bases). The CDR3 spans 14 residues. Germline V gene lookup returns CDR1 MDHEN and CDR2 SYDVKM. With 11 bases removed from V and 5 bases from J, the gap between germline ends came to 21 bases. The chain's CDR3 is CAGKGSHDLYGYTF. CDR3 DNA sequence: TGTGCCGGGAAGGGGTCCCACGACCTGTATGGCTACACCTTC.